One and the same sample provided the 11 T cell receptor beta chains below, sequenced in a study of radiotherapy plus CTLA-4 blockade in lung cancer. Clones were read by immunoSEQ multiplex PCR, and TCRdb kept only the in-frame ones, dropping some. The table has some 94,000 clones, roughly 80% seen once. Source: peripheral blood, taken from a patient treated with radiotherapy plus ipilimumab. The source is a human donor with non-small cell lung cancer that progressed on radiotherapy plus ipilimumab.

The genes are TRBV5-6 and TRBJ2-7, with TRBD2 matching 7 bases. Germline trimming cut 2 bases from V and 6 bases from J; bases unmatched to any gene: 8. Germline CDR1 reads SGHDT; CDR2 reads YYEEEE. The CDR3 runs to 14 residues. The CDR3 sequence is CASSLGGRASEQYF. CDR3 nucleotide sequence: TGTGCCAGCAGCTTAGGTGGGAGGGCCAGCGAGCAGTACTTC.

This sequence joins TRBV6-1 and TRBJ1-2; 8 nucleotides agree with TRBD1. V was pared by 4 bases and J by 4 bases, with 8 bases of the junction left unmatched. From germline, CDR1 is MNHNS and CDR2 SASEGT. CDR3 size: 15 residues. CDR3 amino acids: CASSVGTGSGYGYTF. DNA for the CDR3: TGTGCCAGCAGTGTGGGGACAGGCTCGGGCTATGGCTACACCTTC.

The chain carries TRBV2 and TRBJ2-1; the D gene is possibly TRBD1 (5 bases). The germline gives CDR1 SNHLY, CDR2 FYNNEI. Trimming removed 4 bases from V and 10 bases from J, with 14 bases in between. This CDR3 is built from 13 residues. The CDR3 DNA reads TGTGCCAGCAGTGTCAGGGTTAAGCGCGAGCAGTTCTTC. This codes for CASSVRVKREQFF.

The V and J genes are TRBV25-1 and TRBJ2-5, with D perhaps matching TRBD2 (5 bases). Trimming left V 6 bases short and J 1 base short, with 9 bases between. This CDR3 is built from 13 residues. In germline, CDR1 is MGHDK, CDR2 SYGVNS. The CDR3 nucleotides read TGTGCCAGCAGGAGGGAGTTCCAAGAGACCCAGTACTTC. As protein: CASRREFQETQYF.

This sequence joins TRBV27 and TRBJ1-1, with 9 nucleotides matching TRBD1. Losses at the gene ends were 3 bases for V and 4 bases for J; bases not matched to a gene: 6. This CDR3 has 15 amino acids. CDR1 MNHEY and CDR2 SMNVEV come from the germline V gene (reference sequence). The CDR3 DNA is TGTGCCAGCAGTTTTGGTGACAGGGGGGTCACTGAAGCTTTCTTT. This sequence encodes CASSFGDRGVTEAFF.

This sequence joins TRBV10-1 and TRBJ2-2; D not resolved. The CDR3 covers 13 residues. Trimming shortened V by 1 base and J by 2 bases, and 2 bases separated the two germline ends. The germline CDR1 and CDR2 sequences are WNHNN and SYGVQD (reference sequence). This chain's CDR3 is CASSELNTGELFF. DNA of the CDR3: TGCGCCAGCAGTGAGTTAAACACCGGGGAGCTGTTTTTT.

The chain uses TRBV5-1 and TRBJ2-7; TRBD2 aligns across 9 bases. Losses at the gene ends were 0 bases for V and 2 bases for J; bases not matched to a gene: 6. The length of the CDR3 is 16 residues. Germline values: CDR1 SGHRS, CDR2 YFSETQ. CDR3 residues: CASSLADPSGTYEQYF. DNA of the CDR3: TGCGCCAGCAGCTTGGCCGATCCTAGCGGGACCTACGAGCAGTACTTC. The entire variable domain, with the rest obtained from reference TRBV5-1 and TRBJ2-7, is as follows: KAGVTQTPRYLIKTRGQQVTLSCSPISGHRSVSWYQQTPGQGLQFLFEYFSETQRNKGNFPGRFSGRQFSNSRSEMNVSTLELGDSALYLCASSLADPSGTYEQYFGPGTRLTVT.

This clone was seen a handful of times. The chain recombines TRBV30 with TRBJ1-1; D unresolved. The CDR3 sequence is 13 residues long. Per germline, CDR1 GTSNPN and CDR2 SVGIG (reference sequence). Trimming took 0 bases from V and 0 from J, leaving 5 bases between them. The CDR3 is CAWSVRVNTEAFF. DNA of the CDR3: TGTGCCTGGAGTGTACGGGTGAACACTGAAGCTTTCTTT.

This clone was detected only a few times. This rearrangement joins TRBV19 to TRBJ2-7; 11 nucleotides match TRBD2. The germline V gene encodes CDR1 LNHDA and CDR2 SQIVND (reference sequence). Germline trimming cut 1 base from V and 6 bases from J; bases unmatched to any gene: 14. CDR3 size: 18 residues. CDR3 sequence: CASSIASLASGRMAEQYF. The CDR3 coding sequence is TGTGCCAGTAGTATAGCGAGTTTGGCTAGCGGGAGGATGGCCGAGCAGTACTTC.

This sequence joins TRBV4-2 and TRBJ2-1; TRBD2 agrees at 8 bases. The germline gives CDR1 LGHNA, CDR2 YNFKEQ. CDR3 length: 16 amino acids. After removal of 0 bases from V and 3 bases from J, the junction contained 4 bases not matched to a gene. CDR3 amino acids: CASSQEPSGSYNEQFF. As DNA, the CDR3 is TGTGCCAGCAGCCAAGAGCCCAGCGGGAGCTACAATGAGCAGTTCTTC.

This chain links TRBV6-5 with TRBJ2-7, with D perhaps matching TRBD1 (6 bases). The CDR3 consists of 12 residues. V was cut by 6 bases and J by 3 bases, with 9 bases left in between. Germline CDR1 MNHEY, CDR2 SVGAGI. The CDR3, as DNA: TGTGCCAGCAGAAAGGACAGCTACGAGCAGTACTTC. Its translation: CASRKDSYEQYF.